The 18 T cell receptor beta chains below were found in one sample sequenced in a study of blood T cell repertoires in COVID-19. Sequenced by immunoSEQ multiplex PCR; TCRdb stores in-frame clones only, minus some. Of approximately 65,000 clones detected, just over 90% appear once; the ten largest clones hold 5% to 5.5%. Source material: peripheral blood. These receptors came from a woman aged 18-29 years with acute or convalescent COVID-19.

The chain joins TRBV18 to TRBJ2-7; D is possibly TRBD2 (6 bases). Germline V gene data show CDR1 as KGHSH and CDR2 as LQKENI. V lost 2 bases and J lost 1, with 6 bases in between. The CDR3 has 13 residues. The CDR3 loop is CASSPAGSYEQYF. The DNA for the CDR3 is TGTGCCAGCTCACCAGCGGGATCCTACGAGCAGTACTTC. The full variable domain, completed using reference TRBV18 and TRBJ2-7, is NAGVMQNPRHLVRRRGQEARLRCSPMKGHSHVYWYRQLPEEGLKFMVYLQKENIIDESGMPKERFSAEFPKEGPSILRIQQVVRGDSAAYFCASSPAGSYEQYFGPGTRLTVT.

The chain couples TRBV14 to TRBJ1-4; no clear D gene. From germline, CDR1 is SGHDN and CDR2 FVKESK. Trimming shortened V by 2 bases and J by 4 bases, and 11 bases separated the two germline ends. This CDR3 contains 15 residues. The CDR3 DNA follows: TGTGCCAGCAGCCAATTCAGAGGTCTTAATGAAAAACTGTTTTTT. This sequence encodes CASSQFRGLNEKLFF.

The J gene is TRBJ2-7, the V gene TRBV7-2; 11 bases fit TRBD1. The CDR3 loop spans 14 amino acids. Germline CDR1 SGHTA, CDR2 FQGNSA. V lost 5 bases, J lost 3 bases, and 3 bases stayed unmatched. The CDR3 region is CASSPGTGGYEQYF. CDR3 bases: TGTGCCAGCAGCCCAGGGACAGGGGGCTACGAGCAGTACTTC.

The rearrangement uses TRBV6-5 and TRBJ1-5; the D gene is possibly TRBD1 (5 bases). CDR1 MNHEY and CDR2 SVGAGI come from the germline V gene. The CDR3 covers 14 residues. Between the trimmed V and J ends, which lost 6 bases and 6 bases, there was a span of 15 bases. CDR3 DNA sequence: TGTGCCAGCAGCGACAGCGACTCGGGTCAGCCCCAGCATTTT. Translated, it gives CASSDSDSGQPQHF.

CDR3 sequence: CASSFSRRAGANVLTF. CDR3 in DNA: TGTGCCAGCAGCTTTTCGCGCAGGGCTGGGGCCAACGTCCTGACTTTC. The chain has TRBV7-2 and TRBJ2-6; TRBD1 is a possible D gene (5 bases). CDR3 length: 16 amino acids. The ends were cut back, 3 bases at V and 2 bases at J, with 11 bases in the middle. CDR1 and CDR2 (germline): SGHTA, FQGNSA.

DNA for the CDR3: TGTGCCAGCTCACCACCGGTGACTAGCGGGGGAGCAGATACGCAGTATTTT. Translation: CASSPPVTSGGADTQYF. The V and J genes are TRBV18 and TRBJ2-3; TRBD2 aligns across 12 bases. Looked up from germline, CDR1 is KGHSH and CDR2 is LQKENI. The CDR3 sequence is 17 residues long. V gave up 0 bases and J gave up 4 bases; unmatched junction bases: 5.

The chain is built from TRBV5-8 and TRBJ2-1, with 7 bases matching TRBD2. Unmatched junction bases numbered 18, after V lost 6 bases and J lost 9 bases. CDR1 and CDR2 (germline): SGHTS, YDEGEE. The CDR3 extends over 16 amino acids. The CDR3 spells CASKRTSEMKGGEQFF. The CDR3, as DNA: TGTGCCAGCAAACGGACTAGTGAGATGAAAGGAGGTGAGCAGTTCTTC. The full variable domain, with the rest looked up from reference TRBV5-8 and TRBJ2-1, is EAGVTQSPTHLIKTRGQQATLRCSPISGHTSVYWYQQALGLGLQFLLWYDEGEERNRGNFPPRFSGRQFPNYSSELNVNALELEDSALYLCASKRTSEMKGGEQFFGPGTRLTVL.

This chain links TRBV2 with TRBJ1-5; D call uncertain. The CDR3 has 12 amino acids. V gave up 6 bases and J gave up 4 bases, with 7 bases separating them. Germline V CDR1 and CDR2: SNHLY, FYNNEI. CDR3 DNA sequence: TGTGCCAGCAGCACCGGTAATCAGCCCCAGCATTTT. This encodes CASSTGNQPQHF.

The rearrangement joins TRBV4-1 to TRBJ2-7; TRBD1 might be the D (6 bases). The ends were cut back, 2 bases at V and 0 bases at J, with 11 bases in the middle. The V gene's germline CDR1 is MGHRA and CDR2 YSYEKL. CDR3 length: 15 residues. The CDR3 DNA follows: TGCGCCAGCAGCCAAAGGGGGACCAACTCCTACGAGCAGTACTTC. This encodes CASSQRGTNSYEQYF.

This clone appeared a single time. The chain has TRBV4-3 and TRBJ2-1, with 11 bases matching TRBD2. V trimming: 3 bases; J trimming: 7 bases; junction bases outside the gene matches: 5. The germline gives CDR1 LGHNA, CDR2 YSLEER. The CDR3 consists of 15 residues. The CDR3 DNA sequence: TGCGCCAGCAGCCATGGGACTAGCGGTACGAATGAGCAGTTCTTC. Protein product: CASSHGTSGTNEQFF.

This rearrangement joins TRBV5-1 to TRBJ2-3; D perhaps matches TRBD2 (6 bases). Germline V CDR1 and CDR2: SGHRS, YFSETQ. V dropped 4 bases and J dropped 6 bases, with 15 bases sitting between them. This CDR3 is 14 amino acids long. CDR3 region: CASSDGEVRDTQYF. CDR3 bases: TGCGCCAGCAGCGACGGGGAGGTCCGGGATACGCAGTATTTT.

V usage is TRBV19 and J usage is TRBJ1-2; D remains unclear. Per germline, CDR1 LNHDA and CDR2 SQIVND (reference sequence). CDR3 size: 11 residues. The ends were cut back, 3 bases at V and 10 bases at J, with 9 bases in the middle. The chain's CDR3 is CASSIWGAYTF. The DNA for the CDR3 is TGTGCCAGTAGTATTTGGGGAGCCTACACCTTC.

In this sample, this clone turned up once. The CDR3 sequence: CASSPTGHLNTEAFF. The CDR3 region has the DNA TGTGCCAGCTCACCGACGGGACACTTGAACACTGAAGCTTTCTTT. The genes are TRBV18 and TRBJ1-1; tentatively, D is TRBD1 (6 bases). CDR3 length equals 15 residues. Germline values: CDR1 KGHSH, CDR2 LQKENI. V dropped 3 bases and J dropped 0 bases, with 11 bases sitting between them. Full variable domain (remainder filled in from reference TRBV18 and TRBJ1-1): NAGVMQNPRHLVRRRGQEARLRCSPMKGHSHVYWYRQLPEEGLKFMVYLQKENIIDESGMPKERFSAEFPKEGPSILRIQQVVRGDSAAYFCASSPTGHLNTEAFFGQGTRLTVV.

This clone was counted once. Here the CDR3 reads CASKSLTNRGRLRETICTNEQFF. The DNA for the CDR3 is TGTGCCAGCAAATCCCTAACCAACAGGGGGAGGTTGCGGGAGACCATTTGTACAAATGAGCAGTTCTTC. The rearrangement joins TRBV9 to TRBJ2-1; D may be TRBD1 (8 bases). The CDR3 spans 23 residues. V gave up 6 bases and J gave up 7 bases, with 44 bases separating them. CDR1 and CDR2 (germline): SGDLS, YYNGEE. The entire variable domain, with the rest obtained from reference TRBV9 and TRBJ2-1, is as follows: DSGVTQTPKHLITATGQRVTLRCSPRSGDLSVYWYQQSLDQGLQFLIQYYNGEERAKGNILERFSAQQFPDLHSELNLSSLELGDSALYFCASKSLTNRGRLRETICTNEQFFGPGTRLTVL.

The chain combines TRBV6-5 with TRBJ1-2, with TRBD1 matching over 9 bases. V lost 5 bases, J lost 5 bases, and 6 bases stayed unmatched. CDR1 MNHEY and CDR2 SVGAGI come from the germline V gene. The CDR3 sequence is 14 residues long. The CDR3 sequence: CASSNTGGRYGYTF. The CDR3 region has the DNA TGTGCCAGCAGTAACACAGGGGGCAGGTATGGCTACACCTTC.

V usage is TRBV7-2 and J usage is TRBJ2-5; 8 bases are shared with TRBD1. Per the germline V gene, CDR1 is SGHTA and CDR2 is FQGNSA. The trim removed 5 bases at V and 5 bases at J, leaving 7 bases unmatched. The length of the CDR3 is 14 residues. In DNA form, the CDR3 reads TGTGCCAGCAGCCCGGACAGGGTTGGGGAGACCCAGTACTTC. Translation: CASSPDRVGETQYF.

The CDR3 bases are TGTGCCAGCAGCGTAGGAAGCGGGAGGGCAGACGAGCAGTACTTC. Translating gives CASSVGSGRADEQYF. The rearrangement uses TRBV9 and TRBJ2-7; 10 nucleotides line up with TRBD2. Germline CDR1 and CDR2: SGDLS and YYNGEE. The junction had 5 bases not matched to a gene; V was cut back by 0 bases and J by 5 bases. The CDR3 is 15 residues long.

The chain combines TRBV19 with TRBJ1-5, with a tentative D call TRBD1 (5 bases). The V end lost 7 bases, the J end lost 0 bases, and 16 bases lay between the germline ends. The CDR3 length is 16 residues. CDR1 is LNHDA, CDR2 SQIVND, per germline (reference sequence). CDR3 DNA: TGTGCCAGTAACATCGTGCAGGGAAATAGCAATCAGCCCCAGCATTTT. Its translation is CASNIVQGNSNQPQHF.